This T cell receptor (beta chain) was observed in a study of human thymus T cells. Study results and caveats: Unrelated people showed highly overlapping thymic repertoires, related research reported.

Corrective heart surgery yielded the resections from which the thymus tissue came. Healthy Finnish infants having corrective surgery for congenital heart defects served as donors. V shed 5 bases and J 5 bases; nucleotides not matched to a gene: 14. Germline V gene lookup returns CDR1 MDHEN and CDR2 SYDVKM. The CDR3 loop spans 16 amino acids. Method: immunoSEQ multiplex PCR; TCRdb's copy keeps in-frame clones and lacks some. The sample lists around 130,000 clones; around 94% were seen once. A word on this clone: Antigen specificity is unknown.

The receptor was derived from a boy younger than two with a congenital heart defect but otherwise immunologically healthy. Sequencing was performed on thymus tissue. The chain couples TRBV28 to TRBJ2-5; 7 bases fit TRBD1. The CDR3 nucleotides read TGTGCCAGCAGTCCAGCGACAACAGACAGGGACGAGACCCAGTACTTC. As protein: CASSPATTDRDETQYF. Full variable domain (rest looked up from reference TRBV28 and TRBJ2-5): DVKVTQSSRYLVKRTGEKVFLECVQDMDHENMFWYRQDPGLGLRLIYFSYDVKMKEKGDIPEGYSVSREKKERFSLILESASTNQTSMYLCASSPATTDRDETQYFGPGTRLLVL.